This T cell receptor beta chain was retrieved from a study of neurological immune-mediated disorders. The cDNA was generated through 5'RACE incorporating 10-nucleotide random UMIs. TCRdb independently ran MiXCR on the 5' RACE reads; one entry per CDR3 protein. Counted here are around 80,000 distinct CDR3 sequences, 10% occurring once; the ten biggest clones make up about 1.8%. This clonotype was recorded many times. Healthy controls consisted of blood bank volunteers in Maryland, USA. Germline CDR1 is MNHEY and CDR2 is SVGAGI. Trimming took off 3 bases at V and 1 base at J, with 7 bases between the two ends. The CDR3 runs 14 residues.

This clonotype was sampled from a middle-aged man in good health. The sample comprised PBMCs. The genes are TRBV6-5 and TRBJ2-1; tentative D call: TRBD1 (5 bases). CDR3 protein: CASSYTGSYNEQFF. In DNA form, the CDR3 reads TGTGCCAGCAGTTATACAGGATCCTACAATGAGCAGTTCTTC.